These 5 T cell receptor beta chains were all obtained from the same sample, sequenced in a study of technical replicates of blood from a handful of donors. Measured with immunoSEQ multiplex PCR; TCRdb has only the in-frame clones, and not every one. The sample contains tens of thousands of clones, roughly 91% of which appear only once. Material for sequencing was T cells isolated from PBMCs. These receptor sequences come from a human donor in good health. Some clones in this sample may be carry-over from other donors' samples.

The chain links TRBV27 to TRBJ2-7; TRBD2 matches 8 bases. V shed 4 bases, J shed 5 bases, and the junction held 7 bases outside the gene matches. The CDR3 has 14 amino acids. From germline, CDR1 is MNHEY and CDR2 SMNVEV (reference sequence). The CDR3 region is CASSYRGRFDEQYF. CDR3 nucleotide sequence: TGTGCCAGCAGTTATCGCGGGAGGTTTGACGAGCAGTACTTC.

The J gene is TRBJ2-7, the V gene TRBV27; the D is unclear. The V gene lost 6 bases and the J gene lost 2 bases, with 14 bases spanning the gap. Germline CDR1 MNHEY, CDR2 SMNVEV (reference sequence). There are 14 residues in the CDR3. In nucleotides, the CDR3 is TGTGCCAGCAGCCAGGCCGGCCCCGCCTACGAGCAGTACTTC. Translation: CASSQAGPAYEQYF.

CDR3 amino acids: CASRGSAGGSEQFF. CDR3 bases: TGTGCCAGTCGCGGGAGCGCCGGGGGAAGTGAGCAGTTCTTC. The genes are TRBV19 and TRBJ2-1, with 7 bases aligning to TRBD2. Per the germline V gene, CDR1 is LNHDA and CDR2 is SQIVND (reference sequence). J lost 9 bases, V lost 8 bases, and 13 bases had no gene match. The CDR3 totals 14 residues.

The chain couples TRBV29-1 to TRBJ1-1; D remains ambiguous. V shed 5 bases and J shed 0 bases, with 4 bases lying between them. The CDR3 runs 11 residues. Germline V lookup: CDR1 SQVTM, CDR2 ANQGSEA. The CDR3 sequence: CSVRVNTEAFF. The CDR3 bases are TGCAGCGTTCGGGTGAACACTGAAGCTTTCTTT.

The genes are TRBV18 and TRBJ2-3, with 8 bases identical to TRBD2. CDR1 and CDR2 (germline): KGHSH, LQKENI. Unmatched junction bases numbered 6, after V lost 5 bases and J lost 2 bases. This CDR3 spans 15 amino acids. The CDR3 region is CASSMVSGATDTQYF. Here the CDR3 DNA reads TGTGCCAGCTCAATGGTTAGCGGGGCCACAGATACGCAGTATTTT. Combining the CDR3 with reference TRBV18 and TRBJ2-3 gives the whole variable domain NAGVMQNPRHLVRRRGQEARLRCSPMKGHSHVYWYRQLPEEGLKFMVYLQKENIIDESGMPKERFSAEFPKEGPSILRIQQVVRGDSAAYFCASSMVSGATDTQYFGPGTRLTVL.